A selection of T cell receptor beta chains follows, all from one sample in a study of OX40 agonist ivuxolimab in advanced cancers. The repertoire was sequenced with immunoSEQ multiplex PCR; TCRdb's copy has only in-frame clones and lacks some. The data contain 47,000 or so clones, 70% to 90% of them seen just once; the ten biggest clones take up about 45%. Specimen: CD4+ or CD8+ T cells sorted from blood, collected in a trial of the OX40 agonist ivuxolimab. These receptors originate from an adult with an advanced solid tumor such as melanoma, head and neck, liver or kidney cancer. Both conserved end residues are part of each CDR3. Clone sizes are given selectively: once, few, many, or a class where the clone is expanded.

j_gene,v_gene,abundance,CDR3aa
TRBJ2-7,TRBV30,.,CAWSALTMNEQYF
TRBJ1-1,TRBV4-3,.,CASSQGQINTEAFF
TRBJ2-1,TRBV4-1,.,CASSQEGPSLEQFF
TRBJ2-7,TRBV2,.,CASRSEGVPYEQYF
TRBJ1-3,TRBV5-1,once,CASSPTSGVSGNTIYF
TRBJ1-1,TRBV4-2,once,CASSQVFGGRTEAFF
TRBJ2-7,TRBV6-1,.,CASSEGGYYEQYF
TRBJ2-7,TRBV10-3,.,CAISVGQGSSYEQYF
TRBJ2-7,TRBV7-2,.,CASSPAASGTYEQYF
TRBJ1-5,TRBV6-6,.,CASVRQGANQPQHF
TRBJ2-7,TRBV6-6,.,CATGEEGEQYF
TRBJ2-2,TRBV5-6,.,CASSPLGNTGELFF
TRBJ2-7,TRBV5-4,.,CASSFGTQGGAEQYF
TRBJ1-2,TRBV30,.,CAWSLPPGGGYTF
TRBJ2-7,TRBV18,.,CASSPSRDRGAYEQYF
TRBJ2-5,TRBV5-6,.,CASSSDREETQYF
TRBJ2-7,TRBV6-6,.,CASSYPGSFSYEQYF
TRBJ2-5,TRBV19,.,CASRLGPPHETQYF
TRBJ2-7,TRBV5-4,once,CASSFGLAGEQYF
TRBJ2-1,TRBV28,.,CASRPTLSGGFQNEQFF
TRBJ2-7,TRBV4-2,.,CASSQGKFGYEQYF
TRBJ2-1,TRBV5-6,.,CASSLGVIQFF
TRBJ2-7,TRBV7-8,.,CASSDAYEQYF
TRBJ2-7,TRBV29-1,.,CSVDFGYEQYF
TRBJ1-6,TRBV19,.,CASSQTDYNSPLHF
TRBJ1-1,TRBV7-9,.,CASTHHADPFF
TRBJ2-4,TRBV5-8,.,CASSLVSRLDIQYF
TRBJ2-7,TRBV28,.,CASSSPRDYYEQYF
TRBJ2-7,TRBV29-1,.,CSVEGAGLDYEQYF
TRBJ2-3,TRBV27,once,CASSPSTSGGTQYF
TRBJ1-1,TRBV19,few,CASSIDEGHPNTEAFF
TRBJ2-2,TRBV11-2,medium-sized,CASRSGTGELFF
TRBJ2-1,TRBV7-9,.,CASSKTLEQFF
TRBJ2-5,TRBV10-3,.,CAISESPGAGEETQYF
TRBJ2-7,TRBV27,.,CASSSIPDGSYEQYF
TRBJ2-1,TRBV5-1,.,CASSWATGPNNEQFF
TRBJ1-3,TRBV30,.,CAWWGPGTIYF
TRBJ2-7,TRBV28,.,CAGHRTGAYEQYF
TRBJ2-1,TRBV6-5,.,CASSYSAGGPLDEQFF
TRBJ2-1,TRBV2,few,CAIQPDRGHEQFF
TRBJ2-3,TRBV4-1,.,CASSQDRGSTDTQYF
TRBJ2-1,TRBV6-5,.,CASSGDLGRNEQFF
TRBJ2-7,TRBV7-2,.,CASSLDRGLYEQYF
TRBJ1-6,TRBV4-3,.,CASSQVLSGDTLHF
TRBJ2-1,TRBV27,.,CATKVPRRESSYNEQFF
TRBJ2-7,TRBV6-6,.,CASSTGTDYEQYF
TRBJ1-5,TRBV7-8,.,CASSPLGSNQPQHF
TRBJ2-3,TRBV4-1,once,CASSQDNEGATDTQYF
TRBJ1-2,TRBV7-8,.,CASSWGRGKGYGYTF
TRBJ2-7,TRBV2,.,CASRDSSSYEQYF
TRBJ2-7,TRBV27,.,CASSAIGVAGGSYEQYF
TRBJ1-3,TRBV30,.,CAWSVGSGAGNTIYF
TRBJ2-7,TRBV13,.,CASSAGTGSTYEQYF
TRBJ1-1,TRBV6-5,.,CASSYSAYGAFF
TRBJ2-5,TRBV14,.,CASSPLGALQDQTQYF
TRBJ1-5,TRBV19,.,CASSWGVSAYQPQHF